The 10 T cell receptor beta chains given below trace back to one sample, sequenced in a study of regulatory T cells. General study points: Regulatory T cells from CD3G-deficient patients were less diverse than autologous conventional CD4+ cells and control regulatory cells.

These TCRs' antigens remain unknown. Amplification used 52 TRBV primers and 13 TRBJ primers. Produced via immunoSEQ multiplex PCR; TCRdb's table is partial and in-frame only. Of about 3,900 clones listed, 75% to 95% are singletons. The sequenced sample consisted of CD4+ Tregs sorted from blood. These receptors all come from a child aged 2 to 10 with CD3G deficiency.

This sequence joins TRBV5-1 and TRBJ1-1; no firm D call. CDR1 SGHRS and CDR2 YFSETQ come from the germline V gene. V gave up 0 bases and J gave up 0 bases, with 3 bases separating them. This CDR3 comprises 13 residues. The CDR3 protein is CASSLGVNTEAFF. The CDR3 DNA is TGCGCCAGCAGCTTGGGGGTGAACACTGAAGCTTTCTTT.

The chain has TRBV5-1 and TRBJ1-1, with D possibly TRBD1 on 6 matching bases. V dropped 3 bases and J dropped 3 bases, with 9 bases sitting between them. CDR3 length: 13 amino acids. CDR1 is SGHRS, CDR2 YFSETQ, per germline. The CDR3 here is CASSSTGYTEAFF. In nucleotides, the CDR3 is TGCGCCAGCAGCTCAACAGGGTACACTGAAGCTTTCTTT. The full variable domain, completed using reference TRBV5-1 and TRBJ1-1, is KAGVTQTPRYLIKTRGQQVTLSCSPISGHRSVSWYQQTPGQGLQFLFEYFSETQRNKGNFPGRFSGRQFSNSRSEMNVSTLELGDSALYLCASSSTGYTEAFFGQGTRLTVV.

The chain combines TRBV30 with TRBJ2-3; no firm D call. V was pared by 0 bases and J by 1 base, with 5 bases between. There are 13 residues in the CDR3. Germline CDR1 GTSNPN, CDR2 SVGIG (reference sequence). CDR3 DNA: TGTGCCTGGAGTGTCCGGGGCACAGATACGCAGTATTTT. It specifies CAWSVRGTDTQYF. Full variable domain (rest looked up from reference TRBV30 and TRBJ2-3): SQTIHQWPATLVQPVGSPLSLECTVEGTSNPNLYWYRQAAGRGLQLLFYSVGIGQISSEVPQNLSASRPQDRQFILSSKKLLLSDSGFYLCAWSVRGTDTQYFGPGTRLTVL.

The rearrangement links TRBV5-1 to TRBJ1-2; the D is unclear. Germline V gene data show CDR1 as SGHRS and CDR2 as YFSETQ. V shed 0 bases and J shed 4 bases, with 16 bases lying between them. The CDR3 loop spans 16 amino acids. This CDR3 reads CASSLGPGQRAYGYTF. The CDR3 DNA follows: TGCGCCAGCAGCTTGGGACCTGGGCAGCGGGCCTATGGCTACACCTTC.

The genes are TRBV28 and TRBJ2-2, with D maybe TRBD1 (5 bases). The CDR3 runs 14 residues. V lost 4 bases and J lost 7, with 13 bases in between. Germline CDR1 MDHEN, CDR2 SYDVKM. DNA for the CDR3: TGTGCCAGCAGTTCGTACCAGGGCTACGGGGAGCTGTTTTTT. This gives the protein CASSSYQGYGELFF.

The CDR3 is CASSSTGAEGYTF. In DNA form, the CDR3 reads TGCGCCAGCAGTTCAACAGGGGCGGAAGGCTACACCTTC. The V gene is TRBV5-1, the J gene TRBJ1-2, with 7 nucleotides matching TRBD1. The germline V gene encodes CDR1 SGHRS and CDR2 YFSETQ. The V and J ends lost 5 bases and 8 bases, in that order; junction bases with no gene match: 9. This CDR3 region has 13 residues.

The CDR3 sequence: CASSSTGGLNTEAFF. The DNA for the CDR3 is TGTGCCAGCAGTTCCACAGGGGGATTGAACACTGAAGCTTTCTTT. The rearrangement links TRBV28 to TRBJ1-1, with TRBD1 matching 8 bases. Germline V gene sequence: CDR1 MDHEN, CDR2 SYDVKM. The CDR3 is made up of 15 amino acids. The trim removed 4 bases at V and 0 bases at J, leaving 4 bases unmatched.

The J gene is TRBJ2-3, the V gene TRBV18, with 10 bases that match TRBD2. The CDR3 loop spans 16 amino acids. The V gene's germline CDR1 is KGHSH and CDR2 LQKENI. Trimming at V came to 3 bases and at J to 5 bases, leaving 8 bases not matched to a gene. The CDR3 bases are TGTGCCAGCTCACCCAGCGGGAGGGCCAAGGGAGATACGCAGTATTTT. Translation gives CASSPSGRAKGDTQYF.

This clone was recorded once. The J gene is TRBJ1-4, the V gene TRBV28; D is undetermined. This CDR3 has 11 residues. Trimming shortened V by 4 bases and J by 11 bases, and 8 bases separated the two germline ends. Per germline, CDR1 MDHEN and CDR2 SYDVKM. In DNA, the CDR3 is TGTGCCAGCAGTTCGATCGGGAAACTGTTTTTT. This codes for CASSSIGKLFF.

The chain employs TRBV7-8 and TRBJ2-2, with 10 bases identical to TRBD2. CDR3 length: 19 amino acids. The V and J ends lost 2 bases and 5 bases, in that order; junction bases with no gene match: 14. The germline V gene has CDR1 SGHVS and CDR2 FQNEAQ. The CDR3 reads CASSLMSSGSKRGTGELFF. In DNA, the CDR3 is TGTGCCAGCAGCTTAATGTCTAGCGGGAGCAAAAGGGGAACCGGGGAGCTGTTTTTT.